The 2 T cell receptor beta chains below all came from one sample that was sequenced in a study of shared clonotypes between healthy human individuals. It was CD45RO-negative cells, positively selected for CCR7, that made up naive CD8 cells, with terminally differentiated effector memory CD45RA+ cells excluded. Some clones are missing from TCRdb's copy, which holds only in-frame ones; the method was immunoSEQ multiplex PCR. The sample records millions of clones, approximately 94% being singletons. The sample taken for sequencing was naive CD8+ T cells sorted from blood. These receptors were obtained from a man aged 18 to 35 in good health.

A remark on this clone: Other DNA sequences from this sample encode an identical CDR3 as well. V and J are TRBV7-2 and TRBJ2-5, with TRBD2 identical over 11 bases. Germline V gives CDR1 SGHTA, CDR2 FQGNSA. The J segment lost 2 bases and the V segment lost 1 base, leaving 3 bases of the junction unmatched. This CDR3 has 16 residues. The CDR3 DNA sequence: TGTGCCAGCAGCTTAGTTACTAGCGGGGGACAAGAGACCCAGTACTTC. Encoded protein: CASSLVTSGGQETQYF.

The rearrangement joins TRBV29-1 to TRBJ2-1; TRBD2 matches at 10 bases. CDR3 size: 17 residues. After removal of 6 bases from V and 8 bases from J, the junction contained 19 bases not matched to a gene. Per germline, CDR1 SQVTM and CDR2 ANQGSEA. CDR3 residues: CSVVGSELTSGFYEQFF. As DNA, the CDR3 is TGCAGCGTCGTGGGGAGTGAACTGACTAGCGGGTTCTATGAGCAGTTCTTC.